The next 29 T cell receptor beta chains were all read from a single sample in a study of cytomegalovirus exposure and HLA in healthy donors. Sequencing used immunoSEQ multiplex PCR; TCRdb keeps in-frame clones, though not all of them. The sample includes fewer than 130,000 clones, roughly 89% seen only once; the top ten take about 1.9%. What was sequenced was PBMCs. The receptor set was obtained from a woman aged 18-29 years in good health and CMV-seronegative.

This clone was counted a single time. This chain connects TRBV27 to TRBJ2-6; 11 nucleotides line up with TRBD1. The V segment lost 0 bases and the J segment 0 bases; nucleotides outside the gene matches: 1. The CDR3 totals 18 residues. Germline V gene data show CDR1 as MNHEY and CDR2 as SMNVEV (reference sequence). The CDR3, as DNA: TGTGCCAGCAGTTTATCCGGGACAGGGGGCTCTGGGGCCAACGTCCTGACTTTC. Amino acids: CASSLSGTGGSGANVLTF.

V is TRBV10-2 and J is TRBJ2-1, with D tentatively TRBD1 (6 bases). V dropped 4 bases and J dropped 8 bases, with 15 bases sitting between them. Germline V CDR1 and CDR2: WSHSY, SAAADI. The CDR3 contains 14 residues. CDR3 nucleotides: TGCGCCAGCAGTGTATTACAGGGTTTTGATGAGCAGTTCTTC. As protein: CASSVLQGFDEQFF.

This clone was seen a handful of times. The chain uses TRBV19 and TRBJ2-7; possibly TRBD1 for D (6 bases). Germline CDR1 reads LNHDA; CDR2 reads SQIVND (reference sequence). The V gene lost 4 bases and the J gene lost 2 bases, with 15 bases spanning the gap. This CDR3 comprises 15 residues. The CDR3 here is CASSNPRTGPYEQYF. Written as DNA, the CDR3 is TGTGCCAGTAGTAACCCTCGAACAGGGCCCTACGAGCAGTACTTC.

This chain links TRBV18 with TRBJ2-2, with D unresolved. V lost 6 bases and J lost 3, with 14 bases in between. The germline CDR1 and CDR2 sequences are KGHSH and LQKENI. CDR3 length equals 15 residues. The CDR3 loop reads CASSPTLVDTGELFF. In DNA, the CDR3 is TGTGCCAGCTCCCCCACCCTCGTAGACACCGGGGAGCTGTTTTTT. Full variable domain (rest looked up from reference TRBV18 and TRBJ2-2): NAGVMQNPRHLVRRRGQEARLRCSPMKGHSHVYWYRQLPEEGLKFMVYLQKENIIDESGMPKERFSAEFPKEGPSILRIQQVVRGDSAAYFCASSPTLVDTGELFFGEGSRLTVL.

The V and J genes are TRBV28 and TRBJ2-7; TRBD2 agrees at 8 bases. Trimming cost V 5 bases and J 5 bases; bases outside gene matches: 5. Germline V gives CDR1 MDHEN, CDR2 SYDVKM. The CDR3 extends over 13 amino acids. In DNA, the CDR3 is TGTGCCAGCAGTGCCGGGACTAGAGACGAGCAGTACTTC. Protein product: CASSAGTRDEQYF.

In DNA, the CDR3 is TGTGCCAGCAGTGAAACCGAGGACACCGGGGAGCTGTTTTTT. This sequence encodes CASSETEDTGELFF. The rearrangement uses TRBV25-1 and TRBJ2-2; D is unresolved. This CDR3 has 14 amino acids. The V gene lost 2 bases and the J gene lost 3 bases, with 7 bases spanning the gap. In germline, CDR1 is MGHDK, CDR2 SYGVNS. Full variable domain (missing parts from reference TRBV25-1 and TRBJ2-2): EADIYQTPRYLVIGTGKKITLECSQTMGHDKMYWYQQDPGMELHLIHYSYGVNSTEKGDLSSESTVSRIRTEHFPLTLESARPSHTSQYLCASSETEDTGELFFGEGSRLTVL.

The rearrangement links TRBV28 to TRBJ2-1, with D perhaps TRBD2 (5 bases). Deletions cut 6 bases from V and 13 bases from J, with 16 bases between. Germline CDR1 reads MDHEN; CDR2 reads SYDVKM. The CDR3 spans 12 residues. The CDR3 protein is CASSFPPGEQFF. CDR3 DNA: TGTGCCAGCAGCTTCCCTCCCGGGGAACAGTTCTTC.

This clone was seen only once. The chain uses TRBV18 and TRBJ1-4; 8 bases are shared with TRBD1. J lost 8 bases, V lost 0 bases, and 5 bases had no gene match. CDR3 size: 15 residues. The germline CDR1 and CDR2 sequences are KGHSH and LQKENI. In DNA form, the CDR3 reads TGTGCCAGCTCACCACCGAGGACAGGGCTAGAAAAACTGTTTTTT. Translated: CASSPPRTGLEKLFF.

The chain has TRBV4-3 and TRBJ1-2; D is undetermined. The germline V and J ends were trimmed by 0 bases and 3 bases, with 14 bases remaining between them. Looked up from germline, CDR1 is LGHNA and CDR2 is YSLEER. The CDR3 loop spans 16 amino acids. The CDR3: CASSQDRGAKHYGYTF. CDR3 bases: TGCGCCAGCAGCCAAGATCGGGGAGCTAAACACTATGGCTACACCTTC.

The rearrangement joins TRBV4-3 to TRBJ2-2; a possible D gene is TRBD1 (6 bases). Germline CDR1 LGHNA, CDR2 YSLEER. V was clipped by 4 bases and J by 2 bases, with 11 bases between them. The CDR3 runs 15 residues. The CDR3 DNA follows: TGCGCCAGCAGCCCTAGGACAGTAAACACCGGGGAGCTGTTTTTT. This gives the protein CASSPRTVNTGELFF.

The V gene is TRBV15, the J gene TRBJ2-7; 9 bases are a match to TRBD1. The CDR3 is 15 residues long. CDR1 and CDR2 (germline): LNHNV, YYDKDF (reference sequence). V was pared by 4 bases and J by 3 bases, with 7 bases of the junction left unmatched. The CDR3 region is CATSKPGQGLYEQYF. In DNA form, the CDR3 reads TGTGCCACCAGCAAACCGGGACAGGGACTCTACGAGCAGTACTTC.

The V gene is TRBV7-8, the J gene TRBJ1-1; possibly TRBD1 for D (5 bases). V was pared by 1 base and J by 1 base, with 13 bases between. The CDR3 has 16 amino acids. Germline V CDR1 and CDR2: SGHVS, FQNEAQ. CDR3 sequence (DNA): TGTGCCAGCAGCTTAGAGGGCGGGGCGGGGAACACTGAAGCTTTCTTT. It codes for CASSLEGGAGNTEAFF.

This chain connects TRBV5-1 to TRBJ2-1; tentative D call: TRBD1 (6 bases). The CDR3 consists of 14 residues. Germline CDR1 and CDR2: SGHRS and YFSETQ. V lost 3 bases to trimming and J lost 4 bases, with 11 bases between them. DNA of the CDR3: TGCGCCAGCAGCTCCCAGGGGCCATACAATGAGCAGTTCTTC. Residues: CASSSQGPYNEQFF.

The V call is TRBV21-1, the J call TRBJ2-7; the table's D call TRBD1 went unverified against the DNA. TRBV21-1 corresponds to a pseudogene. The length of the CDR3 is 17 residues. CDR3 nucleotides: TGTGCCAGCAGCAAACACGATGACAGCCTCAGTTCCTACGAGCAGTACTTC. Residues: CASSKHDDSLSSYEQYF.

Here the CDR3 DNA reads TGCGCCAGCAGCCAAGAACAGATTAACACTGAAGCTTTCTTT. It codes for CASSQEQINTEAFF. The chain employs TRBV4-3 and TRBJ1-1; no clear D. Trimming pared 0 bases from V and 2 bases from J, leaving 7 bases between. This CDR3 has 14 amino acids. The germline gives CDR1 LGHNA, CDR2 YSLEER.

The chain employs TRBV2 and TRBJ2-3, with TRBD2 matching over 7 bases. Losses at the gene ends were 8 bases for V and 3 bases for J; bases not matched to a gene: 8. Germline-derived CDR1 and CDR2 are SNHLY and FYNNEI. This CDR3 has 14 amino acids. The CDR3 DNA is TGTGCCAGCGCACGGGGGGTAGGAACAGATACGCAGTATTTT. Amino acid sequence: CASARGVGTDTQYF.

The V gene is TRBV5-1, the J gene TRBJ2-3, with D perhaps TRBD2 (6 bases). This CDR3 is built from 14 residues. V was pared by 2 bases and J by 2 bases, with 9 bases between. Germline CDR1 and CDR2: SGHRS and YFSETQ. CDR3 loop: CASSFSGPTDTQYF. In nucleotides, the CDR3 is TGCGCCAGCAGCTTTAGCGGTCCCACAGATACGCAGTATTTT.

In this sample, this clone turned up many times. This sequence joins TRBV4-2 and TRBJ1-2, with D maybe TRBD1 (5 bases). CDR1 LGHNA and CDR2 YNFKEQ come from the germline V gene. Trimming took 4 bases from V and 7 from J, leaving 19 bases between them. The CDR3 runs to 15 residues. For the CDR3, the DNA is TGTGCCAGCAGCCGTTCTGGACTGCTCGGGGGTGGCTACACCTTC. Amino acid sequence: CASSRSGLLGGGYTF.

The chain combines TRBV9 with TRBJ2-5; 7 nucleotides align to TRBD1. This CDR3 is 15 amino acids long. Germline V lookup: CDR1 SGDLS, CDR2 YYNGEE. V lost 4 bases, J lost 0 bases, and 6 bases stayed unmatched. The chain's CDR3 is CASSKGGSYQETQYF. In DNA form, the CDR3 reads TGTGCCAGCAGCAAAGGGGGCAGCTACCAAGAGACCCAGTACTTC.

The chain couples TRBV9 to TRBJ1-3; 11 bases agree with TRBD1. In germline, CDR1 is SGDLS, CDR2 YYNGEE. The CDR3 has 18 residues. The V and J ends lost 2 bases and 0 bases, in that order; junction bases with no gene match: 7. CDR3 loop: CASSVGTGGASSGNTIYF. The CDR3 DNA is TGTGCCAGCAGCGTTGGGACAGGGGGTGCCAGCTCTGGAAACACCATATATTTT.

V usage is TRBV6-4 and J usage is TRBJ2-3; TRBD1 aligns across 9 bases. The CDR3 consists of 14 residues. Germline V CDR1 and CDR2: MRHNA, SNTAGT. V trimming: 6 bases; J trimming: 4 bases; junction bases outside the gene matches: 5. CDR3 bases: TGTGCCAGCAGCCGGACAGGGGAGGCAGATACGCAGTATTTT. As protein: CASSRTGEADTQYF.

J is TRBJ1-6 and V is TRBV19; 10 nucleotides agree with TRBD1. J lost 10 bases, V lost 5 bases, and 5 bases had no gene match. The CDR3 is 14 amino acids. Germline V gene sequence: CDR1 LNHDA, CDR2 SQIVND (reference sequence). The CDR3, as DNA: TGTGCCAGTAGTGGGAGACAGGGGGCATCACCCCTCCACTTT. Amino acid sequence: CASSGRQGASPLHF.

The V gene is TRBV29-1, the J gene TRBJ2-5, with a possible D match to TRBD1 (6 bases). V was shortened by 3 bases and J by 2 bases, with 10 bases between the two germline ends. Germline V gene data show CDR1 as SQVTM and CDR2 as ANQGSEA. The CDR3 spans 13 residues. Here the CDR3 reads CSVDRQGQETQYF. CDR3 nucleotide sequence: TGCAGCGTTGATAGGCAGGGGCAAGAGACCCAGTACTTC.

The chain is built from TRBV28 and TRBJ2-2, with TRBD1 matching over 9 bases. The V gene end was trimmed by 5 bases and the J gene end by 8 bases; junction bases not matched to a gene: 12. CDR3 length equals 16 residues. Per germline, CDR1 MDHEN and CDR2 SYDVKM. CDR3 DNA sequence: TGTGCCAGCAGTCCCGCGGGACAGGGCCCTGAAGGGGAGCTGTTTTTT. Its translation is CASSPAGQGPEGELFF.

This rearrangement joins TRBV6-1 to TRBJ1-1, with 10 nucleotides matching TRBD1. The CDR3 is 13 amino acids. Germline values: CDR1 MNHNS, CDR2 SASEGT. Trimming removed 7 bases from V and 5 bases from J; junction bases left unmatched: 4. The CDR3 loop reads CASIGQGGTEAFF. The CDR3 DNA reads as TGTGCCAGCATTGGACAGGGGGGGACTGAAGCTTTCTTT.

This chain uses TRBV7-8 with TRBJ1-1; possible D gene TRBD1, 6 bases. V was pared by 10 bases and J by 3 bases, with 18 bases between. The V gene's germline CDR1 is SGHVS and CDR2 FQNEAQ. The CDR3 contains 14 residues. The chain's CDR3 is CATASGPGDTEAFF. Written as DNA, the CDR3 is TGTGCCACAGCGTCTGGTCCAGGGGACACTGAAGCTTTCTTT. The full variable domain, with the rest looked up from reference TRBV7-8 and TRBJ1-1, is GAGVSQSPRYKVAKRGQDVALRCDPISGHVSLFWYQQALGQGPEFLTYFQNEAQLDKSGLPSDRFFAERPEGSVSTLKIQRTQQEDSAVYLCATASGPGDTEAFFGQGTRLTVV.

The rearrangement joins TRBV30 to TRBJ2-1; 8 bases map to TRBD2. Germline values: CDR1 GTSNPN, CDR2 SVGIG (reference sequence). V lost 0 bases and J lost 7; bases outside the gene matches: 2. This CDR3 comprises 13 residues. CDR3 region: CAWSVLAENEQFF. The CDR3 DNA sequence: TGTGCCTGGAGTGTACTAGCGGAGAATGAGCAGTTCTTC.

DNA of the CDR3: TGTGCCAGCTACAACCCCGATTCCGCCCGGGAGCTGTTTTTT. Its translation is CASYNPDSARELFF. This chain joins TRBV28 and TRBJ2-2; no definite D call. V lost 8 bases and J 9 bases, leaving 19 bases between the germline ends. CDR3 length: 14 amino acids. Germline V gives CDR1 MDHEN, CDR2 SYDVKM.

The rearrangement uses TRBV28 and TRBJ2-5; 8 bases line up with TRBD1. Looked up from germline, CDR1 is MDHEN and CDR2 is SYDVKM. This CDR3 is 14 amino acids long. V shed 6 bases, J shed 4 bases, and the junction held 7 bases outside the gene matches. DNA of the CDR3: TGTGCCAGCAGCCCCCCCCAGGGGGCAGAGACCCAGTACTTC. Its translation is CASSPPQGAETQYF.